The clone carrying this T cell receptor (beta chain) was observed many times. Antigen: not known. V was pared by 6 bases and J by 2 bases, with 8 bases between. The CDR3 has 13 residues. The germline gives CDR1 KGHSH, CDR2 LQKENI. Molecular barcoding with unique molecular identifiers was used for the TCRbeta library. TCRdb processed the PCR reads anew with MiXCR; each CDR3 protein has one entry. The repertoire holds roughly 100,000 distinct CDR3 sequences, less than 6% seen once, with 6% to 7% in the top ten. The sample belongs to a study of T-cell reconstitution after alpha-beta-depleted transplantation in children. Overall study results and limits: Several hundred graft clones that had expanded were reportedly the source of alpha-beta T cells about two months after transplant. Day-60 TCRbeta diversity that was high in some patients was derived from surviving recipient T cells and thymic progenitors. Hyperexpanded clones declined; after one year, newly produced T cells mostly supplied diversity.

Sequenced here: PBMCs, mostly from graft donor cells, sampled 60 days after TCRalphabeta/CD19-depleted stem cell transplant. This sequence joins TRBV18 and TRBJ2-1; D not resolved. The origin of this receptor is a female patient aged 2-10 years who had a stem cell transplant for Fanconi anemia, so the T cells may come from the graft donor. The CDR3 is CASSLVPYNEQFF. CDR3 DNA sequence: TGTGCCAGCTCGTTAGTTCCCTACAATGAGCAGTTCTTC. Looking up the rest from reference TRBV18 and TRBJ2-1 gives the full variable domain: NAGVMQNPRHLVRRRGQEARLRCSPMKGHSHVYWYRQLPEEGLKFMVYLQKENIIDESGMPKERFSAEFPKEGPSILRIQQVVRGDSAAYFCASSLVPYNEQFFGPGTRLTVL.